This TCR beta chain was profiled in a study of identical twins. Germline CDR1 and CDR2: SGHKS and YYEKEE (reference sequence). Trimming cost V 0 bases and J 1 base; bases outside gene matches: 4. This CDR3 region has 16 residues. The study's findings and limits: Whereas memory repertoires showed no such difference, abundant cord blood beta clonotypes carried fewer insertions.

Template switching (which added a universal primer site) was used, and cDNA carried unique molecular identifiers. One entry per CDR3 protein results from TCRdb running MiXCR on the 5' RACE reads. The table includes around 530,000 distinct CDR3 sequences, 13% to 15% detected once. Regarding this clonotype: Antigen: not known.

The sample was also linked to a second study, of yellow fever vaccine responses in identical twins.

The clonotype comes from a woman under 30 in good health. The sequenced sample consisted of CD4+ T cells sorted from blood. This chain uses TRBV5-5 with TRBJ2-1; 7 bases agree with TRBD2. CDR3 amino acids: CASSLDPAGSYNEQFF. The CDR3 nucleotides are TGTGCCAGCAGCTTGGATCCAGCGGGGTCCTACAATGAGCAGTTCTTC.